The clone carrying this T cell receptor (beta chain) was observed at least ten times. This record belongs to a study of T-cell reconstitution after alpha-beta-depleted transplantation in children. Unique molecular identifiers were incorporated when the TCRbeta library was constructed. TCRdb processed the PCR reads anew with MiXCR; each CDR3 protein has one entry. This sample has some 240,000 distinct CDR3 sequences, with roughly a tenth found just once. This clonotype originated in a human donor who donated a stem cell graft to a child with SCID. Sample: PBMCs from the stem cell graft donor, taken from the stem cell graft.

The DNA for the CDR3 is TGTGCCAGCAGCTTGGTTGGGCAGGGGTCCTACAATGAGCAGTTCTTC. Its protein product is CASSLVGQGSYNEQFF. The chain combines TRBV5-6 with TRBJ2-1, with a weak D call TRBD1 (6 bases). V was trimmed by 0 bases and J by 1 base, leaving 11 bases between them. CDR1 is SGHDT, CDR2 YYEEEE, per germline. CDR3 length: 16 amino acids.